These T cell receptor beta chains were read from a single sample in a study of cytomegalovirus exposure and HLA in healthy donors. TCRdb keeps only in-frame clones here, not all; method: immunoSEQ multiplex PCR. The data show around 150,000 clones, about 82% seen once. The sample comprised PBMCs. The receptors here all came from a woman aged 30 to 39 in good health and CMV-seropositive. Each CDR3 is given with its conserved first and last residue. D genes are given only for firm matches. Expanded clones get a size class; other rows say once, few or many, or leave the size out.

V	size	J	D	DNA	CDR3
TRBV28	.	TRBJ1-2	.	TGTGCCAGCAGGGTGACGGCGGGGGAGCATGGCTACACCTTC	CASRVTAGEHGYTF
TRBV4-2	.	TRBJ1-4	.	TGTGCCAGCAGCCAAGATGGAGCGCCGGAGGATGAAAAACTGTTTTTT	CASSQDGAPEDEKLFF
TRBV5-1	.	TRBJ2-2	TRBD2	TGCGCCAGCAGCTCGGGACTAGCGGGGGGAATCGCCGGGGAGCTGTTTTTT	CASSSGLAGGIAGELFF
TRBV7-9	.	TRBJ1-4	.	TGTTCCAGCAGCTTACAGGGTTTGGGGCCTAATGAAAAACTGTTTTTT	CSSSLQGLGPNEKLFF
TRBV5-1	.	TRBJ2-2	TRBD2	TGCGCCAGCAGCCTTCGTGGGGGGGACACCGGGGAGCTGTTTTTT	CASSLRGGDTGELFF
TRBV6-1	.	TRBJ2-1	.	TGTGCCAGCAGTGAACAGGGATGGTTGCAGTTCTTC	CASSEQGWLQFF
TRBV5-1	.	TRBJ2-1	TRBD2	TGCGCCAGCAGCTTGGTGGGTATAGCGGGGGGCCACACCTACAATGAGCAGTTCTTC	CASSLVGIAGGHTYNEQFF
TRBV6-1	.	TRBJ1-2	.	TGTGCCAGCAAAATGGGGGGTTTTGGTGGCTACACCTTC	CASKMGGFGGYTF
TRBV2	.	TRBJ2-7	TRBD1	TGTGCCAGCAGTGAATATGGGACAGGGAGGTACGAGCAGTACTTC	CASSEYGTGRYEQYF
TRBV6-5	.	TRBJ2-7	.	TGTGCCAGCAGTGACTCCCCCGGAGGAAAGTACTTC	CASSDSPGGKYF
TRBV7-3	.	TRBJ2-5	.	TGTGCCAGCAGCCCCTACGGGGGGCCGGAGACCCAGTACTTC	CASSPYGGPETQYF
TRBV6-5	few	TRBJ1-3	.	TGTGCCAGCAGTTCTGCTAGCAACACCATATATTTT	CASSSASNTIYF
TRBV7-3	.	TRBJ1-2	TRBD1	TGTGCCAGCAGCCTACGGACAGGGGAGGGCGGCTACACCTTC	CASSLRTGEGGYTF
TRBV5-1	.	TRBJ2-5	.	TGCGCCAGCAGCTTGGATGACTGGCAAGAGACCCAGTACTTC	CASSLDDWQETQYF
TRBV5-6	.	TRBJ2-7	TRBD2	TGTGCCAGCAGCCCCACAACTAGCGGGGTGTACGAGCAGTACTTC	CASSPTTSGVYEQYF
TRBV4-3	.	TRBJ2-6	.	TGCGCCAGCAGTCACAGGGGGAGGGAGGGCGTCCTGACTTTC	CASSHRGREGVLTF
TRBV6-5	.	TRBJ1-2	.	TGTGCCAGCAGTTATAGTGAGGGAACGAGTGGCTACACCTTC	CASSYSEGTSGYTF
TRBV19	.	TRBJ2-7	.	TGTGCCAGTAGCACAGGCACTACCTACGAGCAGTACTTC	CASSTGTTYEQYF
TRBV7-6	.	TRBJ2-7	TRBD1	TGTGCCAGCAGCTTAGCGGGGACAGGGGCGTACGAGCAGTACTTC	CASSLAGTGAYEQYF
TRBV2	.	TRBJ2-7	TRBD1	TGTGCCAGCAGTCTGACAGGGGTGGTTGACGAGCAGTACTTC	CASSLTGVVDEQYF
TRBV7-3	.	TRBJ1-1	TRBD1	TGTGCCAGCAGCCCGCGACAGGGGTTGTACGCTTTCTTT	CASSPRQGLYAFF
TRBV4-1	.	TRBJ1-4	TRBD1	TGCGCCAGCAGCCACGGGGGACAGAATATAGTGAATGAAAAACTGTTTTTT	CASSHGGQNIVNEKLFF
TRBV5-5	.	TRBJ1-1	TRBD1	TGTGCCAGCAGCTTAGGGACAGTCACTGAAGCTTTCTTT	CASSLGTVTEAFF
TRBV30	once	TRBJ1-5	.	TGTGCCTGGAGTGTTGGAGGGGATCAGCCCCAGCATTTT	CAWSVGGDQPQHF
TRBV5-1	few	TRBJ2-7	TRBD1	TGCGCCAGCAGCCGTACAGGGGGACAGGTTTCCTACGAGCAGTACTTC	CASSRTGGQVSYEQYF
TRBV5-4	.	TRBJ1-2	.	TGTGCCAGCGGATCACAGGGATACCCTAACTATGGCTACACCTTC	CASGSQGYPNYGYTF
TRBV9	.	TRBJ2-7	.	TGTGCCAGCGGCGACTACTACGAGCAGTACTTC	CASGDYYEQYF